Listed here are 5 T cell receptor beta chains from one sample, sequenced in a study of T cells in Graves' hyperthyroidism and ophthalmopathy. It was RNA transcripts that yielded the amplified TCR beta CDR3 regions. Researchers ran a first-round RT-PCR on the TCR CDR3 using the HTBI primer set. One entry per CDR3 protein, called by TCRdb with MiXCR from the multiplex PCR reads. The table shows around 690,000 distinct CDR3 sequences, with under 25% occurring only once. The material sequenced was blood. Source of these receptors: a young man with Graves' ophthalmopathy.

The sample holds a few counts of this clonotype. V usage is TRBV28 and J usage is TRBJ2-3; TRBD2 aligns across 11 bases. The germline V gene encodes CDR1 MDHEN and CDR2 SYDVKM. The CDR3 runs 20 residues. V lost 1 base, J lost 2 bases, and 14 bases stayed unmatched. As DNA, the CDR3 is TGTGCCAGCAGTTTATATGGCAGTTTACTAGCGGGAGAAATCACAGATACGCAGTATTTT. It translates to CASSLYGSLLAGEITDTQYF.

The rearrangement uses TRBV7-2 and TRBJ2-4; 7 nucleotides match TRBD1. CDR3 length equals 15 residues. Germline CDR1 reads SGHTA; CDR2 reads FQGNSA. V lost 1 base, J lost 4 bases, and 4 bases stayed unmatched. CDR3 in DNA: TGTGCCAGCAGCTTAGGAGGACAGGAGAAAAACATTCAGTACTTC. Translation: CASSLGGQEKNIQYF.

This chain connects TRBV5-5 to TRBJ2-2, with 8 bases fitting TRBD1. Trimming took 5 bases from V and 3 from J; bases not matched to a gene: 12. The V gene's germline CDR1 is SGHKS and CDR2 YYEKEE (reference sequence). The CDR3 totals 17 residues. CDR3 coding DNA: TGTGCCAGCAGAAAACCCAGGGGGCCGGGGGACACCGGGGAGCTGTTTTTT. Translating it yields CASRKPRGPGDTGELFF.

The chain employs TRBV2 and TRBJ2-7; 8 bases are a match to TRBD2. J gave up 3 bases and V 6 bases, and 13 bases lay outside the gene matches. The germline CDR1 and CDR2 sequences are SNHLY and FYNNEI. CDR3 size: 16 residues. CDR3 residues: CASSQDIASGFYEQYF. CDR3 coding DNA: TGTGCCAGCAGCCAAGATATCGCTAGCGGGTTCTACGAGCAGTACTTC.

Of note for this clonotype: A read error is possible here, since a much larger clone lies one base away. The rearrangement links TRBV12-3 or TRBV12-4 to TRBJ1-6; a weak D match, TRBD1 (6 bases). CDR3 length equals 14 residues. CDR3 nucleotides: TGTGCCAGCAGTCCTGGACAGTTATATTCACCCATCCACTTT. Its translation is CASSPGQLYSPIHF.